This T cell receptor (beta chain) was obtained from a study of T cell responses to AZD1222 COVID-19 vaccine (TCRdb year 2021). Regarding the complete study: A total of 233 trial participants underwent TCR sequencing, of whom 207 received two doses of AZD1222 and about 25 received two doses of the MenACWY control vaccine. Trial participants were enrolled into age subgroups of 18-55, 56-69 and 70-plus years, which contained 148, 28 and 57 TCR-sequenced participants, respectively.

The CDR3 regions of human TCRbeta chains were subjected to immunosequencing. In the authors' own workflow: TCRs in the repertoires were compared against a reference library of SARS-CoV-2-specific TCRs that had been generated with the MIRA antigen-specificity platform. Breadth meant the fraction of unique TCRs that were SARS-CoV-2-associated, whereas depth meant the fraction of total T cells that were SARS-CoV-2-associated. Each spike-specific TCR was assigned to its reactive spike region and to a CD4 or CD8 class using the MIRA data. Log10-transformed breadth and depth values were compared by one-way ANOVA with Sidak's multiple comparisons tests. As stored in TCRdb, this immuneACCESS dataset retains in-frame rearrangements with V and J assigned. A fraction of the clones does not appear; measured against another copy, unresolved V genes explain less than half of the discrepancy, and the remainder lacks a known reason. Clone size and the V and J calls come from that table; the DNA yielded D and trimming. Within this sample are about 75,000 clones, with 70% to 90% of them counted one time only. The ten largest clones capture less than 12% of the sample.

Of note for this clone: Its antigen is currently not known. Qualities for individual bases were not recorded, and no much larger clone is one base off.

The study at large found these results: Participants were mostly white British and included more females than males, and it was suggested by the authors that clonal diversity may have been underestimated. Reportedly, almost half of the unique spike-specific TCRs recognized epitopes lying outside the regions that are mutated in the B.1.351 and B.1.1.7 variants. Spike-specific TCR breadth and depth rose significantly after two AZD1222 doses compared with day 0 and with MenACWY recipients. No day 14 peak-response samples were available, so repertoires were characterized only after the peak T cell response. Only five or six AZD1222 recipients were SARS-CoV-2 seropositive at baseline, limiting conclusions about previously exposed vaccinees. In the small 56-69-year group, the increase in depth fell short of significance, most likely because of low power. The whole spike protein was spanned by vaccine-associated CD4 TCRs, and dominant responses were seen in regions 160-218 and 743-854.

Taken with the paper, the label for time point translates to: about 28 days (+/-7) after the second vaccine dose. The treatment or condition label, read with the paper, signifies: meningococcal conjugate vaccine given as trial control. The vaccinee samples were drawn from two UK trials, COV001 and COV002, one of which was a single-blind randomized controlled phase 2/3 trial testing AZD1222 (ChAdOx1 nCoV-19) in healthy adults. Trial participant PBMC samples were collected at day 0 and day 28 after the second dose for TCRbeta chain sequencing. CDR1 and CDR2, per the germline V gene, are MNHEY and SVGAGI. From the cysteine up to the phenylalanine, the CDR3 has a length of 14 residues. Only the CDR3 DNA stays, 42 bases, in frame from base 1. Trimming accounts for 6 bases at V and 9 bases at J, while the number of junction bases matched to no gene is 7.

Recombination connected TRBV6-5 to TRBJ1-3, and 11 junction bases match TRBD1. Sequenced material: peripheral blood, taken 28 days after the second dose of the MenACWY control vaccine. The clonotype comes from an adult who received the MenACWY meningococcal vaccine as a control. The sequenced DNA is TGTGCCAGCAGCCCCGGGACAGGGGGTACCACCATATATTTT. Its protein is CASSPGTGGTTIYF.